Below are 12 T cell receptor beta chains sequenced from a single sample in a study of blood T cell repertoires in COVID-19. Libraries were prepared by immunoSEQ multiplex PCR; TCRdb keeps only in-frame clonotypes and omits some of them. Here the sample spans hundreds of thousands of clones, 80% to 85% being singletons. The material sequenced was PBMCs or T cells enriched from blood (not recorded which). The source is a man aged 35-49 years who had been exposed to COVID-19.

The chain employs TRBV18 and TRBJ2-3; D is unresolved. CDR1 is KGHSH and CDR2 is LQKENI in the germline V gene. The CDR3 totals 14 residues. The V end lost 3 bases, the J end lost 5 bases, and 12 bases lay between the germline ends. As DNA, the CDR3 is TGTGCCAGCTCACCCCAGTTGACGGGAGATACGCAGTATTTT. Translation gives CASSPQLTGDTQYF.

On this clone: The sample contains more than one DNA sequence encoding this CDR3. DNA for the CDR3: TGTGCCAGCAGCCCGGGGACAGCCTATGGCTACACCTTC. This codes for CASSPGTAYGYTF. This sequence joins TRBV14 and TRBJ1-2, with TRBD1 identical over 7 bases. The CDR3 length is 13 residues. V trimming: 4 bases; J trimming: 4 bases; junction bases outside the gene matches: 3. Per germline, CDR1 SGHDN and CDR2 FVKESK.

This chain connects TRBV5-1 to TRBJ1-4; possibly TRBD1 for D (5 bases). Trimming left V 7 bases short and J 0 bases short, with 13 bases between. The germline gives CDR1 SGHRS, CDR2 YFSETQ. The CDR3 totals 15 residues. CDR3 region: CASADSLSTNEKLFF. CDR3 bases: TGCGCCAGCGCCGACAGCCTCTCAACTAATGAAAAACTGTTTTTT.

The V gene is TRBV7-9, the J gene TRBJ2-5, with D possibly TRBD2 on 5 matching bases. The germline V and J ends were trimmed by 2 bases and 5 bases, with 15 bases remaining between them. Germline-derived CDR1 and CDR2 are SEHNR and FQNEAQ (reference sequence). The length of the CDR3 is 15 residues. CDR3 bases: TGTGCCAGCAGCTTACGACTACGGTCACTGGAGACCCAGTACTTC. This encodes CASSLRLRSLETQYF.

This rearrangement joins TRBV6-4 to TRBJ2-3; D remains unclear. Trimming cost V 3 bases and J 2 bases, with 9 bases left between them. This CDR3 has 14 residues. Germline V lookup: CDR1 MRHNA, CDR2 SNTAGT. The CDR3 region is CASSESGLTDTQYF. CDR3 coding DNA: TGTGCCAGCAGTGAGTCGGGTCTCACAGATACGCAGTATTTT.

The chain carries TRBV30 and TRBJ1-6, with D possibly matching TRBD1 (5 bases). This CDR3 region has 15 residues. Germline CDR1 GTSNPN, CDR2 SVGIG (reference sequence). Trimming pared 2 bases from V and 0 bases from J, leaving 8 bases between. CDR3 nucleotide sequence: TGTGCCTGGAGTAACAGGAACTCCTATAATTCACCCCTCCACTTT. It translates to CAWSNRNSYNSPLHF.

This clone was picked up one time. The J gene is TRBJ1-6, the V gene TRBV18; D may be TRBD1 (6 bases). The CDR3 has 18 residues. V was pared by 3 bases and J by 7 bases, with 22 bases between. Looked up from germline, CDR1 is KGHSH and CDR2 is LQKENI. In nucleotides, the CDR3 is TGTGCCAGCTCACCCTTGGCCCCCCGAAGCAGGGGCAATTCACCCCTCCACTTT. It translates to CASSPLAPRSRGNSPLHF.

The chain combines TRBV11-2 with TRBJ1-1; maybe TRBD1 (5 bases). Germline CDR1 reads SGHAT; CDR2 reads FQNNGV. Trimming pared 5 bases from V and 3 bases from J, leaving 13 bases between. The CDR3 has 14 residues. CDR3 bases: TGTGCCAGCAGCCTCAGGGTTTTGGACACTGAAGCTTTCTTT. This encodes CASSLRVLDTEAFF.

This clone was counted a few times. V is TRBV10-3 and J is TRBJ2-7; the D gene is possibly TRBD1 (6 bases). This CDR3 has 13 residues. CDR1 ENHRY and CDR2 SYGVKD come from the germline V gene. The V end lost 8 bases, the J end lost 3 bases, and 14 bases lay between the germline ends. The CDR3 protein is CAISNRDIYEQYF. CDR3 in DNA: TGTGCCATCTCAAACCGGGACATCTACGAGCAGTACTTC.

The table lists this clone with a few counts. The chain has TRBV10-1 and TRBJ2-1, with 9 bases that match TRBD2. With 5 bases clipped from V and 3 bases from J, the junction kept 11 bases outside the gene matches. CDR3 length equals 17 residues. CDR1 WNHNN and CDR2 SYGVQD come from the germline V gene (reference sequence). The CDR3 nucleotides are TGCGCCAGCAGTAAAAGGATTAGCGGGAGCTTCTACAATGAGCAGTTCTTC. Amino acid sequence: CASSKRISGSFYNEQFF.

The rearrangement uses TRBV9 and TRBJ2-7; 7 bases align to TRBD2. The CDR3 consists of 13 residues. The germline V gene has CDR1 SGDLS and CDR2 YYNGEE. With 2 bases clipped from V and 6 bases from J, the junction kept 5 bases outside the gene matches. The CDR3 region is CASSVTSSGEQYF. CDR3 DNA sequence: TGTGCCAGCAGCGTGACTAGCTCTGGCGAGCAGTACTTC.

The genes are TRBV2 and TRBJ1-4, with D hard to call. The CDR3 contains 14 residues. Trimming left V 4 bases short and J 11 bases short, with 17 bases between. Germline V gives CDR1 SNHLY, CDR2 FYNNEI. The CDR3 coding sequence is TGTGCCAGCAGTGGCGCTATACTCTCCTTGAAACTGTTTTTT. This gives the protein CASSGAILSLKLFF.